A selection of T cell receptor beta chains follows, all from one sample in a study of blood T cell repertoires in COVID-19. This table comes from immunoSEQ multiplex PCR, and its TCRdb copy is limited to in-frame clones, with some not included. The sample includes hundreds of thousands of clones, 85% seen only once; the top ten take around a sixth. Material for sequencing was PBMCs or T cells enriched from blood (not recorded which). The source is a man aged 40-55 years who had recovered from COVID-19. Each CDR3 is given with its conserved first and last residue. D genes are given only for firm matches. Clone size is shown for a subset of rows, as once, few, many or a class of expanded clone.

D gene	V gene	clone size	J gene	CDR3 DNA	CDR3 protein
-	TRBV9	-	TRBJ2-1	TGTGCCAGCAGCGTAGGAGTGGGAGCCTCCTACAATGAGCAGTTCTTC	CASSVGVGASYNEQFF
-	TRBV6-2/TRBV6-3	-	TRBJ2-7	TGTGCCAGCAGTTACTCTTACAGAGCCGGGGGTTACGAGCAGTACTTC	CASSYSYRAGGYEQYF
TRBD1	TRBV19	few	TRBJ1-2	TGTGCCAGTAGTGGGGGGACAGCCACTCCTAACTATGGCTACACCTTC	CASSGGTATPNYGYTF
-	TRBV9	-	TRBJ2-7	TGTGCCAGCAGCGTAGGCTATTACGACGAGCAGTACTTC	CASSVGYYDEQYF
TRBD1	TRBV2	once	TRBJ2-1	TGTGCCAGCAAGGGACAGGGGAGGGGTGAGCAGTTCTTC	CASKGQGRGEQFF
-	TRBV6-5	-	TRBJ1-1	TGTGCCAGCAGTTACACTACAGGGCTGAACACTGAAGCTTTCTTT	CASSYTTGLNTEAFF
TRBD1	TRBV28	-	TRBJ2-7	TGTGCCAGCAGTCCCCACAGGGGGCAGGGTAGCTCCTACGAGCAGTACTTC	CASSPHRGQGSSYEQYF
-	TRBV30	-	TRBJ2-7	TGTGCCTGGAGTGGGAGTCAAGCGGCGTACTTC	CAWSGSQAAYF
-	TRBV5-5	-	TRBJ2-7	TGTGCCAGCAGTTCAGGACTCCCTCCGCACGAGCAGTACTTC	CASSSGLPPHEQYF
-	TRBV3-1/TRBV3-2	-	TRBJ1-1	TGTGCCAGCAGCCCGGTAGTAAACTCGTACACTGAAGCTTTCTTT	CASSPVVNSYTEAFF
-	TRBV27	few	TRBJ1-2	TGTGCCAGCAGTTTTTTACAGGACTATGGCTACACCTTC	CASSFLQDYGYTF
TRBD1	TRBV6-2/TRBV6-3	-	TRBJ1-1	TGTGCCAGCAGTCCCTTAGGGGACAGGAACACTGAAGCTTTCTTT	CASSPLGDRNTEAFF
TRBD2	TRBV12-3/TRBV12-4	-	TRBJ2-1	TGTGCCAGCAGCCAGATCCTAGCGGGTGAGCAGTTCTTC	CASSQILAGEQFF
-	TRBV19	-	TRBJ1-2	TGTGCCAGTAGTACCGGGACTTACTATGGCTACACCTTC	CASSTGTYYGYTF
-	TRBV13	-	TRBJ1-2	TGTGCCAGCAGCCCCCAGGGGACTAGACTAAACTATGGCTACACCTTC	CASSPQGTRLNYGYTF
-	TRBV5-1	-	TRBJ2-2	TGCGCCAGCAAGAATGCCAGGGGGAACACCGGGGAGCTGTTTTTT	CASKNARGNTGELFF